These T cell receptor beta chains were read from a single sample in a study of shared clonotypes between healthy human individuals. Sequencing was performed with immunoSEQ multiplex PCR; in TCRdb, only in-frame clones are kept and a portion is missing. This table holds hundreds of thousands of clones, 74% found once. Input material: memory CD4+ T cells sorted from blood. All receptors derive from a woman in her twenties or thirties in good health. The CDR3 runs from the conserved cysteine through the conserved F or W. A D gene is named only where the DNA matches it firmly. For some rows the clone size is stated as once, few or many, or as a class when expanded; others skip it.

j_gene	d_gene	len	abundance	v_gene	CDR3aa	CDR3nt
TRBJ2-2	TRBD1	17	.	TRBV12-5	CASGLVGWDSMIGELFF	TGTGCTAGTGGTTTGGTAGGATGGGACAGTATGATCGGGGAGCTGTTTTTT
TRBJ1-2	.	14	.	TRBV27	CASSPKATFGGYTF	TGTGCCAGCAGTCCTAAGGCAACCTTCGGAGGCTACACCTTC
TRBJ1-2	.	12	.	TRBV7-2	CASSPNRDGYTF	TGTGCCAGCAGCCCCAACAGGGACGGCTACACCTTC
TRBJ1-3	TRBD1	16	many	TRBV5-1	CASSLARGPTGNTIYF	TGCGCCAGCAGCTTGGCAAGGGGGCCCACTGGAAACACCATATATTTT
TRBJ1-2	.	14	.	TRBV28	CASSQSPRGSGYTF	TGTGCCAGCAGTCAGTCCCCCCGGGGCTCTGGCTACACCTTC
TRBJ2-1	.	15	.	TRBV18	CASSPNGDSYNEQFF	TGTGCCAGCTCACCAAACGGGGACTCCTACAATGAGCAGTTCTTC
TRBJ1-4	.	15	.	TRBV15	CATSRGTETNEKLFF	TGTGCCACCAGCAGAGGGACAGAGACAAATGAAAAACTGTTTTTT
TRBJ2-7	.	11	.	TRBV2	CASSEWYEQYF	TGTGCCAGCAGTGAGTGGTACGAGCAGTACTTC
TRBJ2-1	TRBD2	18	.	TRBV5-5	CASSLLVFGGSSYNEQFF	TGTGCCAGCAGCTTGTTGGTCTTCGGCGGGAGCTCCTACAATGAGCAGTTCTTC
TRBJ1-1	.	12	many	TRBV29-1	CSVRLSHTEAFF	TGCAGCGTTCGACTTTCCCACACTGAAGCTTTCTTT
TRBJ1-3	.	14	.	TRBV28	CASRTGPLIDTIYF	TGTGCCAGCAGGACCGGACCCTTGATAGACACCATATATTTT
TRBJ2-3	.	13	many	TRBV10-1	CASSGRRTDTQYF	TGCGCCAGTTCGGGACGGCGCACAGATACGCAGTATTTT
TRBJ1-1	.	13	once	TRBV7-2	CASSLGGGWRAFF	TGTGCCAGCAGCTTAGGGGGAGGGTGGAGGGCTTTCTTT
TRBJ2-5	TRBD2	14	many	TRBV6-1	CASSENLAVETQYF	TGTGCCAGCAGTGAGAATCTAGCGGTCGAGACCCAGTACTTC
TRBJ1-3	.	19	.	TRBV11-2	CASSLGNGQPVHSGNTIYF	TGTGCCAGCAGCCTGGGGAATGGACAGCCCGTTCACTCTGGAAACACCATATATTTT
TRBJ2-3	.	16	few	TRBV4-1	CASSQAFTGATDTQYF	TGCGCCAGCAGCCAAGCGTTTACGGGAGCCACAGATACGCAGTATTTT
TRBJ1-2	.	14	once	TRBV18	CASSVTATNYGYTF	TGTGCCAGCTCCGTGACAGCTACTAACTATGGCTACACCTTC
TRBJ2-7	.	13	.	TRBV27	CASVDGASYEQYF	TGTGCCAGCGTCGACGGTGCCTCCTACGAGCAGTACTTC
TRBJ2-2	TRBD1	17	.	TRBV5-8	CASSLTAGQGKHRGAVF	TGTGCCAGCAGCCTCACGGCCGGACAGGGGAAACACCGGGGAGCTGTTTTT
TRBJ2-7	TRBD1	14	few	TRBV29-1	CSVHSGTVPFEQYF	TGCAGCGTTCACTCAGGGACAGTCCCTTTCGAGCAGTACTTC
TRBJ1-2	TRBD1	15	.	TRBV14	CASSPDRGQIYGYTF	TGTGCCAGCAGCCCCGACAGGGGACAGATATATGGCTACACCTTC
TRBJ2-7	TRBD2	19	.	TRBV5-5	CASSSTGTSGRTSSYEQYF	TGTGCCAGCAGCAGCACCGGGACTAGCGGGAGGACGAGCTCCTACGAGCAGTACTTC
TRBJ2-1	TRBD1	13	.	TRBV11-2	CASSFDRVREQFF	TGTGCCAGCAGCTTTGACAGGGTCCGTGAGCAGTTCTTC
TRBJ2-1	TRBD2	14	.	TRBV29-1	CSADGLARYNEQFF	TGCAGCGCCGACGGACTAGCGAGGTACAATGAGCAGTTCTTC